This T cell receptor (beta chain) was recovered during a study of cytomegalovirus exposure and HLA in healthy donors. The CDR3 covers 16 residues. Germline-derived CDR1 and CDR2 are SGHVS and FNYEAQ. The ends lost 2 bases at V and 6 bases at J; junction bases unmatched: 9. The study, taken as a whole, reports: TCR beta chain V- and J-gene trimming was linked, in a later analysis, to a missense variant in DCLRE1C. Testing in vitro showed three CMV-associated chains specific for CMV antigens.

These donors, healthy bone marrow donors, were studied. To note about this clone: No antigen is known for it.

PCR was performed using 60 Vbeta and 13 Jbeta primers. Produced via immunoSEQ multiplex PCR; TCRdb's table is partial and in-frame only. The sample yields roughly 180,000 clones, 70% to 90% seen once. This receptor was identified in a woman aged 18 to 35 in good health and CMV-seronegative. This sequence joins TRBV7-6 and TRBJ2-1, with TRBD2 identical over 8 bases. The sequenced material came from PBMCs. Here the CDR3 DNA reads TGTGCCAGCAGCTTACTGCCCAGCGGGAGTTCCAATGAGCAGTTCTTC. This encodes CASSLLPSGSSNEQFF.